This passage covers 18 T cell receptor beta chains from one sample sequenced in a study of cytomegalovirus exposure and HLA in healthy donors. Both 60 Vbeta primers and 13 Jbeta primers went into the PCR. Assay: immunoSEQ multiplex PCR; the TCRdb copy retains only in-frame clones and omits some. The table includes some 140,000 clones, 80% detected once. Sequencing input: PBMCs. The receptors shown here come from a woman aged 40 to 50 in good health and CMV-seropositive.

The chain employs TRBV28 and TRBJ1-1; 8 bases are shared with TRBD1. CDR1 MDHEN and CDR2 SYDVKM come from the germline V gene. Trimming removed 6 bases from V and 11 bases from J; junction bases left unmatched: 11. CDR3 length: 13 residues. The DNA of the CDR3 is TGTGCCAGCAGGATTCAGGGGGCTAGGGGGGCTTTCTTT. Amino acid sequence: CASRIQGARGAFF.

J is TRBJ2-1 and V is TRBV6-4; 11 bases match TRBD2. Trimming at V came to 5 bases and at J to 4 bases, leaving 1 base not matched to a gene. The CDR3 totals 14 residues. Germline assignment: CDR1 MRHNA and CDR2 SNTAGT. CDR3 nucleotide sequence: TGTGCCAGCAGTCGACTAGCGGGGTACAATGAGCAGTTCTTC. Amino acid sequence: CASSRLAGYNEQFF.

The chain carries TRBV28 and TRBJ2-7, with 9 bases aligning to TRBD2. CDR3 length: 14 residues. J was trimmed by 4 bases and V by 3 bases; bases with no gene match: 4. CDR1 MDHEN and CDR2 SYDVKM come from the germline V gene. The CDR3 DNA reads as TGTGCCAGCAGTTTCGCGGGAGGGCCTTACGAGCAGTACTTC. Protein: CASSFAGGPYEQYF.

The gene calls are TRBV7-2 and TRBJ1-2; D gene ambiguous. CDR3 length: 15 residues. V lost 1 base and J 5 bases, leaving 14 bases between the germline ends. Germline values: CDR1 SGHTA, CDR2 FQGNSA. This chain's CDR3 is CASSLVARDEYGYTF. The CDR3 nucleotides read TGTGCCAGCAGCTTAGTCGCCCGGGATGAGTATGGCTACACCTTC.

This clone was observed a few times. The V gene is TRBV11-3, the J gene TRBJ2-2; D unresolved. The germline gives CDR1 SGHNT, CDR2 YENEEA. V was pared by 7 bases and J by 7 bases, with 10 bases between. The length of the CDR3 is 12 residues. The CDR3 sequence is CASNHRGGELFF. The CDR3 nucleotides are TGTGCCAGCAACCACCGAGGCGGGGAGCTGTTTTTT.

J is TRBJ2-1 and V is TRBV5-1; unclear D gene. CDR3 length equals 15 residues. Germline-derived CDR1 and CDR2 are SGHRS and YFSETQ. V was pared by 1 base and J by 3 bases, with 11 bases between. The CDR3: CASSLIPHNYNEQFF. The CDR3, as DNA: TGCGCCAGCAGCTTGATCCCTCACAACTACAATGAGCAGTTCTTC. Looking up the rest from reference TRBV5-1 and TRBJ2-1 gives the full variable domain: KAGVTQTPRYLIKTRGQQVTLSCSPISGHRSVSWYQQTPGQGLQFLFEYFSETQRNKGNFPGRFSGRQFSNSRSEMNVSTLELGDSALYLCASSLIPHNYNEQFFGPGTRLTVL.

The chain combines TRBV2 with TRBJ2-1, with 8 positions matching TRBD2. Germline V gene data show CDR1 as SNHLY and CDR2 as FYNNEI. The CDR3 consists of 11 residues. CDR3 in DNA: TGTGCACTAGCGGCCTACAATGAGCAGTTCTTC. Its translation is CALAAYNEQFF.

The rearrangement uses TRBV5-6 and TRBJ1-3, with D possibly being TRBD1 (6 bases). The CDR3 extends over 15 amino acids. Germline V gene lookup returns CDR1 SGHDT and CDR2 YYEEEE. V was trimmed by 6 bases and J by 2 bases, leaving 15 bases between them. CDR3: CASILQGFPGNTIYF. CDR3 DNA sequence: TGTGCCAGCATTTTACAGGGATTCCCTGGAAACACCATATATTTT.

The chain carries TRBV5-4 and TRBJ1-1; 7 bases line up with TRBD1. J was trimmed by 0 bases and V by 4 bases; bases with no gene match: 3. Per the germline V gene, CDR1 is SGHNT and CDR2 is YYREEE (reference sequence). The CDR3 covers 14 residues. In DNA form, the CDR3 reads TGTGCCAGCAGCGCGACAGGGATGAACACTGAAGCTTTCTTT. Amino acids: CASSATGMNTEAFF. The variable domain in full, with the rest retrieved from reference TRBV5-4 and TRBJ1-1, is ETGVTQSPTHLIKTRGQQVTLRCSSQSGHNTVSWYQQALGQGPQFIFQYYREEENGRGNFPPRFSGLQFPNYSSELNVNALELDDSALYLCASSATGMNTEAFFGQGTRLTVV.

CDR3 sequence reads: CASRELAGVSKQYF. Written as DNA, the CDR3 is TGTGCCAGCAGGGAACTAGCGGGAGTCTCGAAGCAGTACTTC. This chain connects TRBV6-5 to TRBJ2-7, with TRBD2 matching 11 bases. The CDR3 length is 14 residues. J was trimmed by 8 bases and V by 6 bases; bases with no gene match: 9. CDR1 MNHEY and CDR2 SVGAGI come from the germline V gene.

The chain links TRBV5-1 to TRBJ2-7; D is possibly TRBD1 (6 bases). Between the trimmed V and J ends, which lost 5 bases and 0 bases, there was a span of 15 bases. This CDR3 spans 15 amino acids. Germline V gene data show CDR1 as SGHRS and CDR2 as YFSETQ. The DNA of the CDR3 is TGCGCCAGCAGATGGGTCGGGACAACCTCCTACGAGCAGTACTTC. Amino acids: CASRWVGTTSYEQYF.

This clone appeared once. This chain joins TRBV28 and TRBJ2-1; weak D call: TRBD2 (6 bases). CDR1 and CDR2 from the germline V gene are MDHEN and SYDVKM. CDR3 length: 15 amino acids. Between the trimmed V and J ends, which lost 10 bases and 0 bases, there was a span of 16 bases. The DNA of the CDR3 is TGTGCCACCCTAGGCGGGGACGGCTCCTACAATGAGCAGTTCTTC. Its translation: CATLGGDGSYNEQFF.

The chain has TRBV30 and TRBJ1-5; D call uncertain. The germline V and J ends were trimmed by 2 bases and 6 bases, with 11 bases remaining between them. The CDR3 totals 13 residues. CDR1 and CDR2 from the germline V gene are GTSNPN and SVGIG (reference sequence). The CDR3 DNA sequence: TGTGCCTGGAGTATGGAGGGTTTTCAGCCCCAGCATTTT. This codes for CAWSMEGFQPQHF.

The chain is built from TRBV9 and TRBJ2-7, with D possibly TRBD1 on 6 matching bases. The germline gives CDR1 SGDLS, CDR2 YYNGEE. The CDR3 spans 16 residues. With 4 bases removed from V and 6 bases from J, the gap between germline ends came to 23 bases. CDR3 loop: CASSPGVGVGFLEQYF. CDR3 coding DNA: TGTGCCAGCAGCCCAGGGGTGGGGGTCGGATTCCTCGAGCAGTACTTC. Full variable domain (outside the CDR3, taken from reference TRBV9 and TRBJ2-7): DSGVTQTPKHLITATGQRVTLRCSPRSGDLSVYWYQQSLDQGLQFLIQYYNGEERAKGNILERFSAQQFPDLHSELNLSSLELGDSALYFCASSPGVGVGFLEQYFGPGTRLTVT.

J is TRBJ2-3 and V is TRBV29-1, with TRBD2 matching 9 bases. Germline V gene lookup returns CDR1 SQVTM and CDR2 ANQGSEA. The CDR3 loop spans 17 amino acids. Trimming took 0 bases from V and 7 from J; bases not matched to a gene: 14. The CDR3 DNA follows: TGCAGCGTTGAAGAACTAGCGGGTCCCCTACCGCCTTATACGCAGTATTTT. Translating gives CSVEELAGPLPPYTQYF.

CDR3 sequence: CASSLVRLAGGPSTGELFF. CDR3 coding DNA: TGTGCCAGCAGCTTAGTGCGACTAGCGGGAGGGCCGAGTACCGGGGAGCTGTTTTTT. The rearrangement links TRBV7-6 to TRBJ2-2, with TRBD2 matching 14 bases. This CDR3 has 19 amino acids. V was clipped by 1 base and J by 5 bases; unmatched bases: 9. CDR1 and CDR2 (germline): SGHVS, FNYEAQ.

This chain uses TRBV5-1 with TRBJ2-7; D is undetermined. The germline V gene has CDR1 SGHRS and CDR2 YFSETQ. V was trimmed by 0 bases and J by 2 bases, leaving 15 bases between them. CDR3 length: 16 residues. The CDR3 DNA is TGCGCCAGCAGCTTGGGATTCAGTACCCCCACCTACGAGCAGTACTTC. Protein product: CASSLGFSTPTYEQYF.

The chain recombines TRBV29-1 with TRBJ2-1; 9 nucleotides match TRBD1. CDR3 length equals 14 residues. V gave up 7 bases and J gave up 6 bases; unmatched junction bases: 10. Germline CDR1 SQVTM, CDR2 ANQGSEA. The DNA for the CDR3 is TGCAGCGCCCCCCGACAGGGGGTCGGCAATGAGCAGTTCTTC. Its protein is CSAPRQGVGNEQFF.